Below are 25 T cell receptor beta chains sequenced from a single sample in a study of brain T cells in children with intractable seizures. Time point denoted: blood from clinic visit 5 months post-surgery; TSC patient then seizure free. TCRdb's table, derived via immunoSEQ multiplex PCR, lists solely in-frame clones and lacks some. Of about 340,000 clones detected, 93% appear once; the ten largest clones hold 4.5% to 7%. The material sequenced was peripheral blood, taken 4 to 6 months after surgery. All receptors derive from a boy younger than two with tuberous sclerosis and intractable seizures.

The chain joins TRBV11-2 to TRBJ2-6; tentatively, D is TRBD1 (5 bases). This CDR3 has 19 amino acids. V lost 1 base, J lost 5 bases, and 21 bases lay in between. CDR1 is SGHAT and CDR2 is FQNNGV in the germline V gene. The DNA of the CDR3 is TGTGCCAGCAGCTTAGTGGTGGGCAGGGTGGACGAGCGGGCCAACGTCCTGACTTTC. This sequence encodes CASSLVVGRVDERANVLTF.

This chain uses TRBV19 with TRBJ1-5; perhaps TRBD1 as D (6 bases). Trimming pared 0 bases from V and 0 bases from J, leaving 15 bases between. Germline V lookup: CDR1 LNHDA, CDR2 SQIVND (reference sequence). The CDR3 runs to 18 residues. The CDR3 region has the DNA TGTGCCAGTAGTATAGACAGGGGCGAGTACTATAGCAATCAGCCCCAGCATTTT. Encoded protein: CASSIDRGEYYSNQPQHF.

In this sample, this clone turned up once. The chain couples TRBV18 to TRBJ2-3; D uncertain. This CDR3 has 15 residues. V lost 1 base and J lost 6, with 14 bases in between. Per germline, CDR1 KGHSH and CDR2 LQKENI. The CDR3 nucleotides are TGTGCCAGCTCACCACTGGCAGGCGCATATGATACGCAGTATTTT. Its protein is CASSPLAGAYDTQYF.

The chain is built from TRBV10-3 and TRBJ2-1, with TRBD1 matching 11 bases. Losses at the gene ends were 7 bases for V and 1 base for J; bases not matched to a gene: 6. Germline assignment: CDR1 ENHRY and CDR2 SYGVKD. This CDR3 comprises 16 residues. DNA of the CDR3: TGTGCCATCACCGGGGGACAGGGGGAGTCCTACAATGAGCAGTTCTTC. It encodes CAITGGQGESYNEQFF.

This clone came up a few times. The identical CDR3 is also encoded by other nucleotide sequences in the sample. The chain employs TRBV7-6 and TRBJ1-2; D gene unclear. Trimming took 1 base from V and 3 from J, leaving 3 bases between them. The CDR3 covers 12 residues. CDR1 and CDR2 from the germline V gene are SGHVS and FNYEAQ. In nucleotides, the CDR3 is TGTGCCAGCAGCTTAGGCGACTATGGCTACACCTTC. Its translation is CASSLGDYGYTF.

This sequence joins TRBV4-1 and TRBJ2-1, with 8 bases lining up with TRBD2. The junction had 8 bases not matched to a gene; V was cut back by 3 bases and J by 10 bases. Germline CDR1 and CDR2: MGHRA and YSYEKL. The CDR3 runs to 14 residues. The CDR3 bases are TGCGCCAGCAGCCAGCCGACCGAGCGGGGGGAGCAGTTCTTC. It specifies CASSQPTERGEQFF.

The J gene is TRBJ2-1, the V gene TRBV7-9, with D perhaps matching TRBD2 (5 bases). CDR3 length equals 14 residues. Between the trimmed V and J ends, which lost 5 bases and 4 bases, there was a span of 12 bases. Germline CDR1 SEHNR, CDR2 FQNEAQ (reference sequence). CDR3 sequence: CASSPERKYNEQFF. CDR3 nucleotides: TGTGCCAGCAGCCCAGAGCGGAAATACAATGAGCAGTTCTTC.

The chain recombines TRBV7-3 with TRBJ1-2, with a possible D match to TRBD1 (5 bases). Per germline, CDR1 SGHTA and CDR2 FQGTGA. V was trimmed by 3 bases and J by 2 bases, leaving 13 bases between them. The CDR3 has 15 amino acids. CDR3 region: CASSFLVGHNYGYTF. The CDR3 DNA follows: TGTGCCAGCAGCTTTTTGGTTGGACACAACTATGGCTACACCTTC. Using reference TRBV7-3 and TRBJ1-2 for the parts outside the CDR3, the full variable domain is GAGVSQTPSNKVTEKGKYVELRCDPISGHTALYWYRQSLGQGPEFLIYFQGTGAADDSGLPNDRFFAVRPEGSVSTLKIQRTERGDSAVYLCASSFLVGHNYGYTFGSGTRLTVV.

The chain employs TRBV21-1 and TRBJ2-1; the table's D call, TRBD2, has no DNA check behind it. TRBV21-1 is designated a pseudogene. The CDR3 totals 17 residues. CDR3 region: CASSKPRVAGVANEQFF. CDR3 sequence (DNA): TGTGCCAGCAGCAAACCCCGGGTAGCGGGAGTTGCGAATGAGCAGTTCTTC.

The CDR3 coding sequence is TGTGCCAGCAGTTTCCCTAAAGAGACCCAGTACTTC. Translating it yields CASSFPKETQYF. This chain joins TRBV27 and TRBJ2-5; D is ambiguous. CDR3 length: 12 amino acids. Germline CDR1 MNHEY, CDR2 SMNVEV (reference sequence). Trimming took off 3 bases at V and 3 bases at J, with 5 bases between the two ends.

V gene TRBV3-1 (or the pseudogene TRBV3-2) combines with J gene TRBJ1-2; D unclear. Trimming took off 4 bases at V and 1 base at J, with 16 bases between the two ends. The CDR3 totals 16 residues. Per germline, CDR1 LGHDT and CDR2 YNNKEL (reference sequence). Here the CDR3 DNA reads TGTGCCAGCAGCCGAGGGTTGGCTGGTTTTAACTATGGCTACACCTTC. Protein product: CASSRGLAGFNYGYTF.

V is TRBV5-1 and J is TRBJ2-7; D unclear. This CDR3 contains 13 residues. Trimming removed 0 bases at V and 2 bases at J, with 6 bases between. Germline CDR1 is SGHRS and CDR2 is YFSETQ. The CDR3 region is CASSLESTYEQYF. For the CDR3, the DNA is TGCGCCAGCAGCTTGGAAAGCACCTACGAGCAGTACTTC.

The CDR3 loop is CASSLLSTDDTKGEQYF. The CDR3 region has the DNA TGTGCCAGCAGCTTACTCTCGACGGACGACACGAAAGGCGAGCAGTACTTC. This chain joins TRBV7-6 and TRBJ2-7; no reliable D call. V shed 2 bases and J shed 6 bases, with 23 bases lying between them. The germline V gene encodes CDR1 SGHVS and CDR2 FNYEAQ. The CDR3 covers 17 residues.

The CDR3 nucleotides are TGTGCCAGCAGGACGGACTATGGCTACACCTTC. Translation gives CASRTDYGYTF. The chain combines TRBV6-5 with TRBJ1-2; D not certain. Germline CDR1 reads MNHEY; CDR2 reads SVGAGI. Trimming cost V 6 bases and J 3 bases, with 5 bases left between them. The CDR3 contains 11 residues.

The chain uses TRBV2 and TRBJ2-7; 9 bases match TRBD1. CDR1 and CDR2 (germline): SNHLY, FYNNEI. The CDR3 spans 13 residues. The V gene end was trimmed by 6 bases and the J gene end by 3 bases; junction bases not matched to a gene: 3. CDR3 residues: CASRRDRDYEQYF. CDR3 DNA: TGTGCCAGCAGGCGGGACAGGGACTACGAGCAGTACTTC.

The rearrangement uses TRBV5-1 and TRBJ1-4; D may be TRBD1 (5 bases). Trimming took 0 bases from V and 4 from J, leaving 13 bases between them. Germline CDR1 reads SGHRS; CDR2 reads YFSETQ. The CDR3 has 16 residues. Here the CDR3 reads CASSLAARVGNEKLFF. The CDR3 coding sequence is TGCGCCAGCAGCTTGGCGGCCAGGGTTGGTAATGAAAAACTGTTTTTT.

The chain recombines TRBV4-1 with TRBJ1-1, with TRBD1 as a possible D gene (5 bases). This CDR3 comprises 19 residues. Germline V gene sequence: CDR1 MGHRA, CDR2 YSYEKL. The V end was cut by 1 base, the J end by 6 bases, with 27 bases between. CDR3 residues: CASSQVHPTAHLGIAEAFF. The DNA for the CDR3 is TGCGCCAGCAGCCAAGTTCACCCGACAGCACACCTAGGCATCGCTGAAGCTTTCTTT.

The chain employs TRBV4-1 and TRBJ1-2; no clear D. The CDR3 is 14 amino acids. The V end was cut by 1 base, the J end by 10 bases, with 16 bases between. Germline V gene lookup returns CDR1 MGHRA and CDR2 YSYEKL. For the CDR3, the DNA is TGCGCCAGCAGCCAAGTGGGCGGACTAAGAGTCTACACCTTC. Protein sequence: CASSQVGGLRVYTF.

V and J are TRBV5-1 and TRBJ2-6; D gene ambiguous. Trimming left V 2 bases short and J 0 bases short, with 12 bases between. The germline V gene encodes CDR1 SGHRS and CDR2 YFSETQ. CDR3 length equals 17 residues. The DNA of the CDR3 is TGCGCCAGCAGCTTTCGGCTTGAGAGCTCTGGGGCCAACGTCCTGACTTTC. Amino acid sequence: CASSFRLESSGANVLTF.

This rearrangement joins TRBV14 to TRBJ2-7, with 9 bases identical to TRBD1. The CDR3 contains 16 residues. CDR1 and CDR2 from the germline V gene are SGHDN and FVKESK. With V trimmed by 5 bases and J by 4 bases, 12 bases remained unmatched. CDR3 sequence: CASSSLVGQGRYEQYF. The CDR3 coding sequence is TGTGCCAGCAGCTCATTAGTCGGACAGGGGAGATACGAGCAGTACTTC.

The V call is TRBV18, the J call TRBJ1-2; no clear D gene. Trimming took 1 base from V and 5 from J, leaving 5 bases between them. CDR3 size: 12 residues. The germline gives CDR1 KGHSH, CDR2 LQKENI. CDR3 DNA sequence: TGTGCCAGCTCACCACGAGTATATGGCTACACCTTC. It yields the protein CASSPRVYGYTF.

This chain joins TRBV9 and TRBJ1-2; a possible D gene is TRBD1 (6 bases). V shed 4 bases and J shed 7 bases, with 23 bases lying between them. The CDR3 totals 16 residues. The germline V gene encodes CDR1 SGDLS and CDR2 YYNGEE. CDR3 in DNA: TGTGCCAGCAGCCCTACGGGCGTGGGGGCGCGACTTGGCTACACCTTC. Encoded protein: CASSPTGVGARLGYTF.

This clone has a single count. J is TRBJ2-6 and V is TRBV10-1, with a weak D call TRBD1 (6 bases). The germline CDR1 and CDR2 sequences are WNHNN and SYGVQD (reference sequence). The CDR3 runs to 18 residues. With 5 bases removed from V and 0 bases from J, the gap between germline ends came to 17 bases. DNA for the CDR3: TGCGCCAGCAGTAAAACCGGGACAATTAACTCTGGGGCCAACGTCCTGACTTTC. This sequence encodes CASSKTGTINSGANVLTF.

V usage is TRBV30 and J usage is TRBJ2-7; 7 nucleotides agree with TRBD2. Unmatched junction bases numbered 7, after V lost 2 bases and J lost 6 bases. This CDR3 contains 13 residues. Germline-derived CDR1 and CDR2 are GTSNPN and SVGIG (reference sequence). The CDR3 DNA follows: TGTGCCTGGAGTTCTATAGGGACTACCGAGCAGTACTTC. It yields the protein CAWSSIGTTEQYF.

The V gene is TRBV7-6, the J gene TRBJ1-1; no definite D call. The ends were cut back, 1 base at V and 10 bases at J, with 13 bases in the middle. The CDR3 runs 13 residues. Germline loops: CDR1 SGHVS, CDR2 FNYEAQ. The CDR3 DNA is TGTGCCAGCAGCTTAGATGAGGCAGGTACAGCTTTCTTT. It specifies CASSLDEAGTAFF.